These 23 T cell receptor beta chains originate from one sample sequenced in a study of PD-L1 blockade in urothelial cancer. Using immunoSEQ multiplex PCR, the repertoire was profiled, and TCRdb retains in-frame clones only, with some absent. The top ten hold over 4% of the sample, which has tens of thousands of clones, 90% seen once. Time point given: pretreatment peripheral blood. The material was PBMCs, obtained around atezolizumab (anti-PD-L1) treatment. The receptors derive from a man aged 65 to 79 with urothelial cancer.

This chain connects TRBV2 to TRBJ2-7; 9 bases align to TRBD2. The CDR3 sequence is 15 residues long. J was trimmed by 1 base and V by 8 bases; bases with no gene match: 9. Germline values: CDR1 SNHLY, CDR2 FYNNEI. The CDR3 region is CASPPLSGSSYEQYF. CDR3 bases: TGTGCCAGCCCCCCCCTTAGCGGGAGTTCCTACGAGCAGTACTTC.

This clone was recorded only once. CDR3 DNA: TGTGCCAGCAGTTCCCCTAGCTCCTACGAGCAGTACTTC. This codes for CASSSPSSYEQYF. J is TRBJ2-7 and V is TRBV6-6; D not certain. V lost 4 bases and J 0 bases, leaving 7 bases between the germline ends. CDR1 is MNHNY, CDR2 SVGAGI, per germline (reference sequence). This CDR3 contains 13 residues.

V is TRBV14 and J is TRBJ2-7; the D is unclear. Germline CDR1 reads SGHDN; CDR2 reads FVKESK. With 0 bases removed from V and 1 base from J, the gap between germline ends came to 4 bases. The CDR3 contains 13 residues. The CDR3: CASSQDLSYEQYF. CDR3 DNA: TGTGCCAGCAGCCAAGATCTGTCCTACGAGCAGTACTTC.

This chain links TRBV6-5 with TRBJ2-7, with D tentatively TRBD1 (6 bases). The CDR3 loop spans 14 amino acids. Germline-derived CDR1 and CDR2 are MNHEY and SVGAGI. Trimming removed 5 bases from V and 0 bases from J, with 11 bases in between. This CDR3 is CASSSRDTSYEQYF. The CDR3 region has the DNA TGTGCCAGCAGTAGTCGGGACACCTCCTACGAGCAGTACTTC.

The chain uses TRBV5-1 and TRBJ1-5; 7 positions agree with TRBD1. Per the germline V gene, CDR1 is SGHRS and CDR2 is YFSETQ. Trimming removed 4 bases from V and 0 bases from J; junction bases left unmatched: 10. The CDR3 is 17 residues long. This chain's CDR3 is CASSGRDSLYSNQPQHF. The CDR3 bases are TGCGCCAGCAGCGGGCGGGACAGCCTGTATAGCAATCAGCCCCAGCATTTT. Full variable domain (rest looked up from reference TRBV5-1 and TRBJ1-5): KAGVTQTPRYLIKTRGQQVTLSCSPISGHRSVSWYQQTPGQGLQFLFEYFSETQRNKGNFPGRFSGRQFSNSRSEMNVSTLELGDSALYLCASSGRDSLYSNQPQHFGDGTRLSIL.

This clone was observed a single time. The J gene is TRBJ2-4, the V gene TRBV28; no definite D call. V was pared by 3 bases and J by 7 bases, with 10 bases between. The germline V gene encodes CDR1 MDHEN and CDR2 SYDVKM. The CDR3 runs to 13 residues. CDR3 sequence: CASSFTRSNIQYF. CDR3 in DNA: TGTGCCAGCAGTTTCACAAGATCGAACATTCAGTACTTC.

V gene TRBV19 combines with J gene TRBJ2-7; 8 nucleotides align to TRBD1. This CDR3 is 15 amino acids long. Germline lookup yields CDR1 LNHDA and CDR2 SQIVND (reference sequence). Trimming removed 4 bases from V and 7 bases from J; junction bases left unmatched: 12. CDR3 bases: TGTGCCAGTAGTAACCTCCAGACAGGGGCAAGGGAGCAGTACTTC. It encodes CASSNLQTGAREQYF.

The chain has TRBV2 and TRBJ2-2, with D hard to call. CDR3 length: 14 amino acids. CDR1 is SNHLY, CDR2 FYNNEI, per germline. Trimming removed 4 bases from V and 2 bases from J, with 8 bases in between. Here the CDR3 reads CASSVTHNTGELFF. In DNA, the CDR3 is TGTGCCAGCAGTGTAACTCATAACACCGGGGAGCTGTTTTTT.

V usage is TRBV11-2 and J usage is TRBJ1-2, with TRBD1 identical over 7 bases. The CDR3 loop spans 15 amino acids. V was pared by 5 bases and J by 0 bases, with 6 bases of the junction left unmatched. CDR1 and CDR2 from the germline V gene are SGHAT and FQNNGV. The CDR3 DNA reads TGTGCCAGCAGCCTCAGCCAGGGGGCTAACTATGGCTACACCTTC. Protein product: CASSLSQGANYGYTF.

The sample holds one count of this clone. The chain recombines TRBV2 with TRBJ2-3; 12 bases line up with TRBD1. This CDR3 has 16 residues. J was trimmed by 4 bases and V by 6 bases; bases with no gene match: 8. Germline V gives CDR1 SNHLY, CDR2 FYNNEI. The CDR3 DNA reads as TGTGCCAGCAGCCTCGGGGGGACAGGGGGCTCAGATACGCAGTATTTT. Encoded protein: CASSLGGTGGSDTQYF.

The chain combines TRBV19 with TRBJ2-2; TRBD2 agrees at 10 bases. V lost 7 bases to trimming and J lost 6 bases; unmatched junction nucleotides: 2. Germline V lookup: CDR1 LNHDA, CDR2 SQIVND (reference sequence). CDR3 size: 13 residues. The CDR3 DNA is TGTGCCAGTAATCTAGCGGGAGCCGGGGAGCTGTTTTTT. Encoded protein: CASNLAGAGELFF.

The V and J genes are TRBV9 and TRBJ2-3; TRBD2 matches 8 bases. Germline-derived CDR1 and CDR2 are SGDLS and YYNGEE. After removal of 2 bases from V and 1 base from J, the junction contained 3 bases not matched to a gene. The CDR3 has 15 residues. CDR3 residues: CASSVDSGGTDTQYF. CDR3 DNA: TGTGCCAGCAGCGTTGATAGCGGGGGCACAGATACGCAGTATTTT.

The CDR3: CSVEAFAGGPVGTQYF. As DNA, the CDR3 is TGCAGCGTTGAAGCCTTCGCGGGAGGGCCCGTGGGGACCCAGTACTTC. This chain links TRBV29-1 with TRBJ2-5; 9 bases fit TRBD2. The CDR3 totals 16 residues. Germline CDR1 and CDR2: SQVTM and ANQGSEA. After removal of 1 base from V and 7 bases from J, the junction contained 13 bases not matched to a gene.

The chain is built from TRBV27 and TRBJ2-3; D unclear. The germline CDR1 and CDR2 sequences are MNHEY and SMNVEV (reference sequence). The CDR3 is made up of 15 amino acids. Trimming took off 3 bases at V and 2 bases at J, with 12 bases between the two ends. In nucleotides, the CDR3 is TGTGCCAGCAGTTTGAAGCATTTCCTCACAGATACGCAGTATTTT. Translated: CASSLKHFLTDTQYF.

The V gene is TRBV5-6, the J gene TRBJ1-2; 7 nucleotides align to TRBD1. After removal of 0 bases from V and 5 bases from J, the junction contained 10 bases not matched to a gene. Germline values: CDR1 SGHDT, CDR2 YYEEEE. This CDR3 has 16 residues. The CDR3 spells CASSLARQGLGYGYTF. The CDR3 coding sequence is TGTGCCAGCAGCTTGGCCCGACAGGGCCTTGGGTATGGCTACACCTTC.

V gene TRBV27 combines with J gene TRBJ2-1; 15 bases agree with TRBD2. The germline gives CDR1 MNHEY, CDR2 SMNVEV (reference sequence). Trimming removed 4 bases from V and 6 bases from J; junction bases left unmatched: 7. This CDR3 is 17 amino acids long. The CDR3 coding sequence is TGTGCCAGCAGTTCCGGACTAGCGGGAGGGCCGAGCAATGAGCAGTTCTTC. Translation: CASSSGLAGGPSNEQFF.

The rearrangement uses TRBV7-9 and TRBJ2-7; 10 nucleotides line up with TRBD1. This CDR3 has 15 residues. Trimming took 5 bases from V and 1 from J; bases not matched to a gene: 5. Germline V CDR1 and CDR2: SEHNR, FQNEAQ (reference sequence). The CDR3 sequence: CASSARTGGSYEQYF. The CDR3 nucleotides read TGTGCCAGCAGCGCGCGGACAGGGGGGTCCTACGAGCAGTACTTC. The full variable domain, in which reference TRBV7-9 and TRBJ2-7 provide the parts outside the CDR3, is DTGVSQNPRHKITKRGQNVTFRCDPISEHNRLYWYRQTLGQGPEFLTYFQNEAQLEKSRLLSDRFSAERPKGSFSTLEIQRTEQGDSAMYLCASSARTGGSYEQYFGPGTRLTVT.

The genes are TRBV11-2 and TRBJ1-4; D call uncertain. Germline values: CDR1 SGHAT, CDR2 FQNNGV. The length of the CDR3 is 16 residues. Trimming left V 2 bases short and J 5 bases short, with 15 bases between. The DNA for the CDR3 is TGTGCCAGCAGCTTAAATCTTGTGACGAGGAATGAAAAACTGTTTTTT. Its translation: CASSLNLVTRNEKLFF.

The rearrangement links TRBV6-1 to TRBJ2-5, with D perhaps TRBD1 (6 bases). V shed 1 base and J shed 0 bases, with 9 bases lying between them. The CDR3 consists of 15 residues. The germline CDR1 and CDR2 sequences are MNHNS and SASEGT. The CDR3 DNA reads TGTGCCAGCAGTGAAGGTCAGGGGTACCAAGAGACCCAGTACTTC. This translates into CASSEGQGYQETQYF.

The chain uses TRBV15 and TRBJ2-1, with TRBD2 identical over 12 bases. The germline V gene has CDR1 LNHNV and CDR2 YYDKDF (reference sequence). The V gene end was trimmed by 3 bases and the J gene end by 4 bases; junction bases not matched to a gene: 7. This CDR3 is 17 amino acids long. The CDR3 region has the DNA TGTGCCACCAGCAGGACTAGCGGGAGTTCGTATTACAATGAGCAGTTCTTC. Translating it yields CATSRTSGSSYYNEQFF.

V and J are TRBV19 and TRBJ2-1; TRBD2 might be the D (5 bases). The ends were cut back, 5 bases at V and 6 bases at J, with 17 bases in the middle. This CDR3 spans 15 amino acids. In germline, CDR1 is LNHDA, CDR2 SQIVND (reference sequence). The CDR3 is CASSPSGSTSNEQFF. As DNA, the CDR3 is TGTGCCAGTAGTCCCTCGGGGAGTACCAGCAATGAGCAGTTCTTC.

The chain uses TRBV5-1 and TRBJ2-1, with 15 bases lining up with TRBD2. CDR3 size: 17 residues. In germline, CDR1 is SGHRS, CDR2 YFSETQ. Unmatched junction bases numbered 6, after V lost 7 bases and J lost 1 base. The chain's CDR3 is CASRPGLAGGSYNEQFF. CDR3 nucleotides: TGCGCCAGCCGTCCGGGACTAGCGGGAGGATCCTACAATGAGCAGTTCTTC.

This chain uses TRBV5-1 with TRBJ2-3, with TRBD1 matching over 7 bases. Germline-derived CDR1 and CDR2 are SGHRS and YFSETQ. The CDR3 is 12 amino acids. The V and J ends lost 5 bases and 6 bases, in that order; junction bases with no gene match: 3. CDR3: CASREDRDTQYF. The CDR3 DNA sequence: TGCGCCAGCAGAGAGGACAGGGATACGCAGTATTTT.